The present T cell receptor beta chain was sequenced within a study of blood T cells in healthy people across ages. For the second PCR, which ran for about 7 to 11 cycles, a sample-barcoded 5' primer and a J-beta primer mix were used. Every cDNA molecule carried a tag from a template-switch adaptor bearing 12 random nucleotides. TCRdb processed the 5' RACE reads anew with MiXCR; each CDR3 protein has one entry. The profile shows about 1,400,000 distinct CDR3 sequences, roughly 40% of them singletons. Germline-derived CDR1 and CDR2 are DFQATT and SNEGSKA (reference sequence). With 2 bases removed from V and 4 bases from J, the gap between germline ends came to 11 bases. The CDR3 covers 13 residues.

Sequencing was performed on blood. The clonotype originates from a woman younger than 35 in good health. This rearrangement joins TRBV20-1 to TRBJ1-2; a weak D match, TRBD1 (6 bases). The chain's CDR3 is CSARLGAGYGYTF. The DNA of the CDR3 is TGCAGTGCTAGATTGGGGGCAGGCTATGGCTACACCTTC.